Below are 10 T cell receptor beta chains sequenced from a single sample in a study of STAT5B mutations in CD4+ large granular lymphocyte leukemia. Method: immunoSEQ multiplex PCR; TCRdb's copy keeps in-frame clones and lacks some. Seen here are 22,000 or so clones, around 79% observed once, and the top ten hold about 0.42%. Sequenced sample: CD4+ T cells from blood buffy coats. All receptors derive from a human donor in good health.

V is TRBV5-4 and J is TRBJ1-2; weak D call: TRBD1 (5 bases). The CDR3 loop spans 15 amino acids. Germline loops: CDR1 SGHNT, CDR2 YYREEE (reference sequence). Trimming took off 0 bases at V and 2 bases at J, with 11 bases between the two ends. The CDR3 DNA reads TGTGCCAGCAGCTTGGTGGGACTGGGAAACTATGGCTACACCTTC. As protein: CASSLVGLGNYGYTF.

The V gene is TRBV4-3, the J gene TRBJ2-7; D uncertain. CDR1 and CDR2 from the germline V gene are LGHNA and YSLEER. Trimming shortened V by 3 bases and J by 3 bases, and 15 bases separated the two germline ends. The CDR3 is made up of 15 amino acids. Here the CDR3 reads CASSQSRVPFYEQYF. The CDR3 DNA reads as TGCGCCAGCAGCCAGAGCCGGGTTCCCTTCTACGAGCAGTACTTC.

The rearrangement joins TRBV7-2 to TRBJ1-4; D might be TRBD1 (6 bases). The V end lost 5 bases, the J end lost 15 bases, and 19 bases lay between the germline ends. The CDR3 contains 13 residues. Germline CDR1 SGHTA, CDR2 FQGNSA. CDR3 nucleotides: TGTGCCAGCAGCCCTCGGAGCGCCGCAGGGGTGTTTTTT. Amino acid sequence: CASSPRSAAGVFF. Full variable domain (rest looked up from reference TRBV7-2 and TRBJ1-4): GAGVSQSPSNKVTEKGKDVELRCDPISGHTALYWYRQSLGQGLEFLIYFQGNSAPDKSGLPSDRFSAERTGGSVSTLTIQRTQQEDSAVYLCASSPRSAAGVFFGSGTQLSVL.

J is TRBJ2-2 and V is TRBV5-1; possible D gene TRBD1, 6 bases. The CDR3 runs 16 residues. Germline V gene lookup returns CDR1 SGHRS and CDR2 YFSETQ. The V end lost 0 bases, the J end lost 4 bases, and 13 bases lay between the germline ends. In nucleotides, the CDR3 is TGCGCCAGCAGCTTGGAGATCAGGGGACCCACCGGGGAGCTGTTTTTT. Its protein product is CASSLEIRGPTGELFF.

The chain is built from TRBV6-1 and TRBJ2-1, with 7 nucleotides matching TRBD1. Germline-derived CDR1 and CDR2 are MNHNS and SASEGT. The CDR3 is 13 residues long. Trimming cost V 4 bases and J 7 bases; bases outside gene matches: 4. CDR3 sequence: CASSGTGVNEQFF. The CDR3 coding sequence is TGTGCCAGCAGTGGAACAGGGGTTAATGAGCAGTTCTTC.

The chain couples TRBV5-1 to TRBJ1-3; 7 nucleotides agree with TRBD1. V trimming: 4 bases; J trimming: 0 bases; junction bases outside the gene matches: 10. This CDR3 is built from 17 residues. Germline CDR1 SGHRS, CDR2 YFSETQ. CDR3 DNA sequence: TGCGCCAGCAGCCTCCGACAGGGTGGTTTCTCTGGAAACACCATATATTTT. Amino acid sequence: CASSLRQGGFSGNTIYF.

This chain links TRBV4-2 with TRBJ1-2; D gene unclear. The CDR3 spans 14 residues. Germline V gene sequence: CDR1 LGHNA, CDR2 YNFKEQ. With 0 bases removed from V and 2 bases from J, the gap between germline ends came to 7 bases. The chain's CDR3 is CASSQDRVNYGYTF. Here the CDR3 DNA reads TGTGCCAGCAGCCAAGATAGGGTAAACTATGGCTACACCTTC.

The gene calls are TRBV4-2 and TRBJ2-7; 7 nucleotides align to TRBD1. This CDR3 comprises 16 residues. Germline V gene data show CDR1 as LGHNA and CDR2 as YNFKEQ. J gave up 1 base and V 4 bases, and 10 bases lay outside the gene matches. Written as DNA, the CDR3 is TGTGCCAGCAGCCTCCTGGGACGGACAGGATCCTACGAGCAGTACTTC. It encodes CASSLLGRTGSYEQYF.

This chain links TRBV30 with TRBJ2-5; 9 nucleotides align to TRBD1. TRBJ2-7 matches the DNA end more closely, so the J call is doubtful. Germline V CDR1 and CDR2: GTSNPN, SVGIG (reference sequence). The CDR3 runs to 14 residues. The CDR3 DNA follows: TGTGCCTGGAGTGCCTACCGGGACAGGGACGAGCAGTACTTC. It yields the protein CAWSAYRDRDEQYF.

The V and J genes are TRBV5-1 and TRBJ2-1, with 10 nucleotides matching TRBD2. Unmatched junction bases numbered 2, after V lost 0 bases and J lost 5 bases. Germline V gene sequence: CDR1 SGHRS, CDR2 YFSETQ. The CDR3 has 15 residues. In nucleotides, the CDR3 is TGCGCCAGCAGCTTGGAAGCGGGAGGGAACAATGAGCAGTTCTTC. Protein: CASSLEAGGNNEQFF.